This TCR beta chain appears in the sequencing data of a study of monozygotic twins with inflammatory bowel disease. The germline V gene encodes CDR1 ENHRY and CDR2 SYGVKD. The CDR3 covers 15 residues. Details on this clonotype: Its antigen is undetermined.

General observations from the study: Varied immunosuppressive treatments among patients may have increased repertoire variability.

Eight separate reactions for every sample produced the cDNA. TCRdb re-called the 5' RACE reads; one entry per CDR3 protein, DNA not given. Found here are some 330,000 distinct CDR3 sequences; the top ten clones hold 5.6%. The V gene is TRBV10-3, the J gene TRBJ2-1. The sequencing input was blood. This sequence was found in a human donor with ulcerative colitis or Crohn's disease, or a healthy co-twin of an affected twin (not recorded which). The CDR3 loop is CAISREHTPDNEQFF.